This T cell receptor (beta chain) comes out of a study of blood T cell repertoires in COVID-19. Overall study context: From the United States, Italy and Spain came samples of acute and convalescent COVID-19. From T cells, B-cell-depleted T cells, or PBMCs came the material, which was cDNA or gDNA.

Original handling: Quantification of nucleated cells was approximated via reference gene primer amplification. Clones were read by immunoSEQ multiplex PCR, and TCRdb kept only the in-frame ones, dropping some. V, J and clone size reflect that table, while D and trimming were determined from the DNA. Of approximately 270,000 clones in the sample, 85% to 90% were seen once. The specimen was peripheral blood. This TCR was sampled from a man older than 75 with acute or convalescent COVID-19.

The CDR3 bases are TGTGCCAGCAGTAGAGTCGTGAACACTGAAGCTTTCTTT. Its protein product is CASSRVVNTEAFF. This chain links TRBV6-2 or TRBV6-3 with TRBJ1-1; D remains unclear. Germline-derived CDR1 and CDR2 are MNHEY and SVGEGT. V lost 5 bases and J lost 0, with 7 bases in between. The CDR3 has 13 amino acids.